The 18 T cell receptor beta chains below come from one sample, sequenced in a study of blood T cell repertoires in COVID-19. Method: immunoSEQ multiplex PCR; TCRdb's copy keeps in-frame clones and lacks some. The data hold roughly 40,000 clones, with over 75% observed a single time. The sample comprised peripheral blood. These receptors originate from a human donor in a cohort sampled during active COVID-19.

The chain couples TRBV29-1 to TRBJ2-5, with 7 bases fitting TRBD1. Germline CDR1 reads SQVTM; CDR2 reads ANQGSEA. V trimming: 5 bases; J trimming: 4 bases; junction bases outside the gene matches: 7. The CDR3 is 13 amino acids. This CDR3 is CSVRDSGSETQYF. The CDR3 DNA is TGCAGCGTTAGGGACAGTGGATCAGAGACCCAGTACTTC.

This clone was seen just once. DNA of the CDR3: TGCGCCAGCAGCTTGTTATCAGGGGATAATTCACCCCTCCACTTT. As protein: CASSLLSGDNSPLHF. The chain recombines TRBV5-1 with TRBJ1-6; TRBD1 might be the D (6 bases). The CDR3 is 15 amino acids. Germline V lookup: CDR1 SGHRS, CDR2 YFSETQ. Between the trimmed V and J ends, which lost 1 base and 5 bases, there was a span of 10 bases.

The V gene is TRBV3-1 (or the pseudogene TRBV3-2), the J gene TRBJ2-7; 8 positions match TRBD2. The CDR3 loop spans 15 amino acids. Germline CDR1 LGHDT, CDR2 YNNKEL (reference sequence). Trimming cost V 1 base and J 1 base; bases outside gene matches: 3. The CDR3 region is CASSQVERGSYEQYF. The CDR3 region has the DNA TGTGCCAGCAGCCAAGTAGAGCGGGGGTCCTACGAGCAGTACTTC.

The chain combines TRBV30 with TRBJ2-3; 11 nucleotides match TRBD2. CDR1 and CDR2 from the germline V gene are GTSNPN and SVGIG (reference sequence). The CDR3 extends over 15 amino acids. Germline trimming cut 2 bases from V and 5 bases from J; bases unmatched to any gene: 6. The CDR3 is CAWSRTSGSVDTQYF. The DNA for the CDR3 is TGTGCCTGGAGTAGGACTAGCGGGTCGGTAGATACGCAGTATTTT.

The genes are TRBV7-9 and TRBJ2-1, with 11 bases identical to TRBD2. The CDR3 sequence is 16 residues long. The V gene's germline CDR1 is SEHNR and CDR2 FQNEAQ (reference sequence). J gave up 6 bases and V 5 bases, and 9 bases lay outside the gene matches. The CDR3 DNA is TGTGCCAGCAGCCCGAGGGGACTAGCGGCTAGCAATGAGCAGTTCTTC. It yields the protein CASSPRGLAASNEQFF. Using reference TRBV7-9 and TRBJ2-1 for the parts outside the CDR3, the full variable domain is DTGVSQNPRHKITKRGQNVTFRCDPISEHNRLYWYRQTLGQGPEFLTYFQNEAQLEKSRLLSDRFSAERPKGSFSTLEIQRTEQGDSAMYLCASSPRGLAASNEQFFGPGTRLTVL.

As concerns this clone: The junction and the germline gene differ at one end; a read error may be behind it. This chain connects TRBV12-3 or TRBV12-4 to TRBJ1-1; D is possibly TRBD1 (5 bases). This CDR3 has 13 amino acids. The CDR3 spells CASSLGEGTEAFF. The CDR3 DNA follows: TGTGCCAGCAGCTTAGGGGAGGGAACTGAAGCTTTCTTT.

V is TRBV5-4 and J is TRBJ1-1, with D hard to call. The CDR3 has 15 amino acids. V was cut by 0 bases and J by 0 bases, with 9 bases left in between. The germline V gene encodes CDR1 SGHNT and CDR2 YYREEE (reference sequence). This CDR3 is CASSLAGRLNTEAFF. The CDR3 nucleotides are TGTGCCAGCAGCTTGGCTGGCAGATTGAACACTGAAGCTTTCTTT.

The chain employs TRBV5-6 and TRBJ2-7, with 8 nucleotides matching TRBD1. This CDR3 spans 15 amino acids. J was trimmed by 5 bases and V by 7 bases; bases with no gene match: 14. The V gene's germline CDR1 is SGHDT and CDR2 YYEEEE. The CDR3 region is CASLGMDRVGHEQYF. The CDR3 region has the DNA TGTGCCAGCCTTGGAATGGACAGGGTTGGGCACGAGCAGTACTTC.

V and J are TRBV2 and TRBJ1-6; D possibly corresponds to TRBD1 (6 bases). In germline, CDR1 is SNHLY, CDR2 FYNNEI. This CDR3 is 13 amino acids long. Trimming took 6 bases from V and 6 from J, leaving 9 bases between them. CDR3 DNA sequence: TGTGCCAGCAGAGGACAGACTAATTCACCCCTCCACTTT. It encodes CASRGQTNSPLHF.

This clone has only a few counts. V and J are TRBV5-1 and TRBJ1-4; 7 bases fit TRBD1. V lost 4 bases and J lost 5; bases outside the gene matches: 11. The germline CDR1 and CDR2 sequences are SGHRS and YFSETQ. CDR3 length: 16 amino acids. In DNA, the CDR3 is TGCGCCAGCAGCCAGGGACAGCCAAACTCAAATGAAAAACTGTTTTTT. Translated, it gives CASSQGQPNSNEKLFF.

This clone came up a few times. V gene TRBV27 combines with J gene TRBJ1-4, with a weak D call TRBD1 (6 bases). This CDR3 has 15 amino acids. The germline V gene has CDR1 MNHEY and CDR2 SMNVEV (reference sequence). V lost 0 bases to trimming and J lost 7 bases, with 12 bases between them. CDR3 nucleotide sequence: TGTGCCAGCAGTTTATCGCCAGGGGTAGGTGAAAAACTGTTTTTT. Translating gives CASSLSPGVGEKLFF.

The chain's CDR3 is CAISTGTGAVEQFF. As DNA, the CDR3 is TGTGCCATCAGTACCGGGACAGGGGCTGTTGAGCAGTTCTTC. The V call is TRBV10-3, the J call TRBJ2-1, with 10 nucleotides matching TRBD1. From germline, CDR1 is ENHRY and CDR2 SYGVKD. This CDR3 has 14 residues. Losses at the gene ends were 5 bases for V and 9 bases for J; bases not matched to a gene: 7.

The J gene is TRBJ2-7, the V gene TRBV30; weak D call: TRBD2 (5 bases). CDR3 size: 15 residues. Germline CDR1 GTSNPN, CDR2 SVGIG (reference sequence). Trimming took off 0 bases at V and 2 bases at J, with 14 bases between the two ends. CDR3 coding DNA: TGTGCCTGGAGTGTACCCGGGAATACCCCCTACGAGCAGTACTTC. This codes for CAWSVPGNTPYEQYF.

CDR3 DNA sequence: TGTGCCAGCAGTTCGACTAGCGGGAGGGATGCCAATGAGCAGTTCTTC. Translated, it gives CASSSTSGRDANEQFF. This chain connects TRBV11-1 to TRBJ2-1; 14 bases agree with TRBD2. J gave up 6 bases and V 6 bases, and 7 bases lay outside the gene matches. Germline V CDR1 and CDR2: SGHAT, FQDESV (reference sequence). The CDR3 runs 16 residues.

V gene TRBV5-8 combines with J gene TRBJ1-4; D is possibly TRBD1 (6 bases). Germline V gives CDR1 SGHTS, CDR2 YDEGEE. The germline V and J ends were trimmed by 0 bases and 6 bases, with 12 bases remaining between them. The CDR3 loop spans 15 amino acids. CDR3: CASSLAGGLDEKLFF. The CDR3 DNA reads TGTGCCAGCAGCTTGGCTGGGGGCTTGGATGAAAAACTGTTTTTT.

This chain connects TRBV6-1 to TRBJ1-2; D gene uncertain. Trimming pared 0 bases from V and 3 bases from J, leaving 5 bases between. CDR3 length: 13 residues. Germline V CDR1 and CDR2: MNHNS, SASEGT. The CDR3 DNA reads TGTGCCAGCAGTGAAGCCGGGGACTATGGCTACACCTTC. Its translation is CASSEAGDYGYTF.

The chain recombines TRBV7-2 with TRBJ2-2, with 7 bases fitting TRBD1. Germline assignment: CDR1 SGHTA and CDR2 FQGNSA. The V and J ends lost 5 bases and 4 bases, in that order; junction bases with no gene match: 4. CDR3 size: 14 residues. CDR3 sequence reads: CASSEHRGTGELFF. The CDR3 DNA sequence: TGTGCCAGCAGCGAACACAGGGGCACCGGGGAGCTGTTTTTT.

In this sample, this clone turned up once. The chain uses TRBV10-3 and TRBJ2-5; 7 bases align to TRBD2. Germline assignment: CDR1 ENHRY and CDR2 SYGVKD. CDR3 length equals 16 residues. V dropped 5 bases and J dropped 2; count of bases not matched to a gene: 11. Here the CDR3 DNA reads TGTGCCATCAGTCCCCAAATGGGGGGGATTCAAGAGACCCAGTACTTC. It yields the protein CAISPQMGGIQETQYF.